One and the same sample provided the 18 T cell receptor beta chains below, sequenced in a study of control samples from healthy donors and cancer patients. The method was immunoSEQ multiplex PCR; TCRdb's version includes in-frame clones alone and lacks a portion of them. This sample carries 73,000 or so clones, more than 85% of them seen once, and the ten largest clones take 4%. Sequenced material: blood. Source of these receptors: a woman aged 45-60 years in good health.

This rearrangement joins TRBV19 to TRBJ2-7; a possible D gene is TRBD2 (6 bases). This CDR3 has 13 amino acids. V gave up 3 bases and J gave up 6 bases, with 12 bases separating them. Germline V gene sequence: CDR1 LNHDA, CDR2 SQIVND (reference sequence). The CDR3 DNA follows: TGTGCCAGTAGTATGGGAGGTTGGGGCGAGCAGTACTTC. Its protein is CASSMGGWGEQYF.

The J gene is TRBJ2-7, the V gene TRBV29-1; possible D gene TRBD2, 6 bases. V was trimmed by 1 base and J by 3 bases, leaving 16 bases between them. The CDR3 is made up of 15 amino acids. Looked up from germline, CDR1 is SQVTM and CDR2 is ANQGSEA. CDR3 nucleotide sequence: TGCAGCGTTGAAGTAAGGAGCGGGCTACGCTACGAGCAGTACTTC. It translates to CSVEVRSGLRYEQYF.

This clone appeared once. The chain joins TRBV28 to TRBJ1-2; D perhaps matches TRBD1 (5 bases). The CDR3 is 11 residues long. From germline, CDR1 is MDHEN and CDR2 SYDVKM. The V gene lost 3 bases and the J gene lost 8 bases, with 7 bases spanning the gap. The CDR3 DNA reads as TGTGCCAGCAGTTTGGCAGGGGGCTACACCTTC. Protein sequence: CASSLAGGYTF.

The rearrangement uses TRBV13 and TRBJ1-1; D remains unclear. This CDR3 contains 15 residues. CDR1 and CDR2 (germline): PRHDT, FYEKMQ (reference sequence). With 5 bases removed from V and 4 bases from J, the gap between germline ends came to 17 bases. The CDR3 reads CASSPYGIRGTEAFF. The CDR3 DNA is TGTGCCAGCAGCCCTTACGGGATCCGGGGCACTGAAGCTTTCTTT.

The chain uses TRBV19 and TRBJ2-7; 9 nucleotides agree with TRBD2. The V segment lost 5 bases and the J segment 2 bases; nucleotides outside the gene matches: 13. The CDR3 totals 17 residues. Germline CDR1 is LNHDA and CDR2 is SQIVND (reference sequence). The CDR3 DNA reads TGTGCCAGTAGTCCTAGCGGGACCTCGGGGGGAGCCTACGAGCAGTACTTC. Translating it yields CASSPSGTSGGAYEQYF.

A single count supports this clone. The V and J genes are TRBV6-5 and TRBJ2-1; D unresolved. Germline CDR1 MNHEY, CDR2 SVGAGI. CDR3 length equals 14 residues. Trimming left V 6 bases short and J 2 bases short, with 11 bases between. In DNA, the CDR3 is TGTGCCAGCAGCCACGCTGGAACCTACAATGAGCAGTTCTTC. This codes for CASSHAGTYNEQFF.

The J gene is TRBJ1-1, the V gene TRBV7-9; D might be TRBD1 (6 bases). This CDR3 has 13 amino acids. Germline CDR1 reads SEHNR; CDR2 reads FQNEAQ (reference sequence). Between the trimmed V and J ends, which lost 5 bases and 4 bases, there was a span of 11 bases. The CDR3 DNA is TGTGCCAGCAGCCGACAGGACCTCACTGAAGCTTTCTTT. This gives the protein CASSRQDLTEAFF.

V usage is TRBV27 and J usage is TRBJ2-7, with 8 bases aligning to TRBD1. Germline CDR1 MNHEY, CDR2 SMNVEV (reference sequence). This CDR3 comprises 22 residues. Germline trimming cut 0 bases from V and 0 bases from J; bases unmatched to any gene: 22. CDR3 coding DNA: TGTGCCAGCAGTTTATCTCTACAGGGTGTGAAGGGTAAACAGGGGGGCTCCTACGAGCAGTACTTC. It is translated as CASSLSLQGVKGKQGGSYEQYF.

The chain uses TRBV5-6 and TRBJ1-2; D possibly corresponds to TRBD1 (5 bases). Germline lookup yields CDR1 SGHDT and CDR2 YYEEEE. CDR3 length equals 18 residues. V dropped 4 bases and J dropped 1 base, with 23 bases sitting between them. CDR3 DNA: TGTGCCAGCAGCGTGCCTCCGGGACGGGGGGGTCTTAACTATGGCTACACCTTC. Its protein product is CASSVPPGRGGLNYGYTF.

This rearrangement joins TRBV27 to TRBJ1-2, with 8 bases that match TRBD1. This CDR3 is built from 13 residues. Trimming took 3 bases from V and 5 from J; bases not matched to a gene: 2. Germline CDR1 is MNHEY and CDR2 is SMNVEV (reference sequence). CDR3 DNA: TGTGCCAGCAGTTTCACAGGGGGTTATGGCTACACCTTC. This encodes CASSFTGGYGYTF.

This clone was recorded only once. The chain is built from TRBV11-3 and TRBJ2-3; unclear D gene. This CDR3 has 12 residues. Trimming left V 5 bases short and J 6 bases short, with 9 bases between. The germline V gene encodes CDR1 SGHNT and CDR2 YENEEA. CDR3 sequence: CASSPLRDTQYF. CDR3 coding DNA: TGTGCCAGCAGCCCCCTCCGGGATACGCAGTATTTT.

The chain links TRBV27 to TRBJ1-6; 10 nucleotides align to TRBD1. The germline CDR1 and CDR2 sequences are MNHEY and SMNVEV (reference sequence). V was pared by 9 bases and J by 8 bases, with 16 bases of the junction left unmatched. The CDR3 contains 17 residues. DNA for the CDR3: TGTGCCAGTACGAATCTCCGGGACAGGGGAGTTGATTCACCCCTCCACTTT. Translation gives CASTNLRDRGVDSPLHF.

The rearrangement joins TRBV5-1 to TRBJ1-1; D perhaps matches TRBD1 (5 bases). V lost 3 bases and J 5 bases, leaving 8 bases between the germline ends. This CDR3 comprises 12 residues. Germline V gives CDR1 SGHRS, CDR2 YFSETQ. The CDR3 region is CASSWGSTEAFF. In DNA form, the CDR3 reads TGCGCCAGCAGCTGGGGGAGTACTGAAGCTTTCTTT.

This sequence joins TRBV6-4 and TRBJ1-1, with D unresolved. The CDR3 length is 13 residues. Per germline, CDR1 MRHNA and CDR2 SNTAGT. V was shortened by 2 bases and J by 8 bases, with 12 bases between the two germline ends. The DNA for the CDR3 is TGTGCCAGCAGTGACGGCCCTCAATCCGAAGCTTTCTTT. It codes for CASSDGPQSEAFF.

This chain links TRBV19 with TRBJ1-6; D is unresolved. This CDR3 is 14 amino acids long. Trimming pared 7 bases from V and 0 bases from J, leaving 7 bases between. CDR1 and CDR2 from the germline V gene are LNHDA and SQIVND (reference sequence). The CDR3 here is CASTFSSYNSPLHF. As DNA, the CDR3 is TGTGCCAGTACCTTCAGCTCCTATAATTCACCCCTCCACTTT. Variable domain in full (rest from reference TRBV19 and TRBJ1-6): DGGITQSPKYLFRKEGQNVTLSCEQNLNHDAMYWYRQDPGQGLRLIYYSQIVNDFQKGDIAEGYSVSREKKESFPLTVTSAQKNPTAFYLCASTFSSYNSPLHFGNGTRLTVT.

This chain uses TRBV9 with TRBJ2-3, with a possible D match to TRBD1 (6 bases). CDR1 is SGDLS, CDR2 YYNGEE, per germline. The V gene lost 3 bases and the J gene lost 2 bases, with 22 bases spanning the gap. This CDR3 contains 18 residues. CDR3 residues: CASSGGHGGGHSTDTQYF. CDR3 nucleotides: TGTGCCAGCAGCGGAGGACATGGGGGCGGACACTCCACAGATACGCAGTATTTT.

In its sample, this clone was seen once. V gene TRBV27 combines with J gene TRBJ2-7, with D hard to call. This CDR3 has 13 amino acids. V shed 5 bases and J shed 0 bases, with 8 bases lying between them. Germline V gene sequence: CDR1 MNHEY, CDR2 SMNVEV (reference sequence). CDR3: CASSRQASYEQYF. CDR3 bases: TGTGCCAGCAGTCGTCAGGCCTCCTACGAGCAGTACTTC.

The CDR3 is CASSVQGLTYNEQFF. CDR3 nucleotides: TGTGCCAGCAGCGTACAGGGTTTAACCTACAATGAGCAGTTCTTC. The chain carries TRBV7-3 and TRBJ2-1, with D tentatively TRBD1 (6 bases). The CDR3 runs 15 residues. Germline-derived CDR1 and CDR2 are SGHTA and FQGTGA. V shed 5 bases and J shed 2 bases, with 13 bases lying between them.